These 5 T cell receptor beta chains originate from one sample sequenced in a study of T cell responses to AZD1222 COVID-19 vaccine (dated by TCRdb to 2020 to 2022). The time point label of this sample denotes: baseline before first vaccination. The library came from the immunoSEQ multiplex PCR assay. TCRdb retrieved this table from immuneACCESS and kept in-frame rearrangements only. Not all clones are present; in checked studies, unresolved V genes account for under half, and no reason is known for the remainder. For this sample the table gives 120,000 or so clones, of which around 90% were detected only once. Of the sample, over 1.2% falls within the top ten clones. This specimen was peripheral blood, taken on day 0 of AZD1222 vaccination. The receptors derive from an adult in good health.

The V gene is TRBV19, the J gene TRBJ1-3; the D is unclear. The CDR3 length is 13 residues. CDR1 is LNHDA and CDR2 is SQIVND in the germline V gene (reference sequence). The germline V and J ends were trimmed by 6 bases and 0 bases, with 6 bases remaining between them. The CDR3: CASSTISGNTIYF. CDR3 bases: TGTGCCAGTAGCACAATCTCTGGAAACACCATATATTTT.

The V call is TRBV5-6, the J call TRBJ1-2, with 7 bases that match TRBD1. Looked up from germline, CDR1 is SGHDT and CDR2 is YYEEEE. V lost 4 bases, J lost 7 bases, and 4 bases stayed unmatched. The CDR3 extends over 12 amino acids. The DNA of the CDR3 is TGTGCCAGCAGCCCCCGGACAGGTGGCTACACCTTC. This gives the protein CASSPRTGGYTF.

This sequence joins TRBV28 and TRBJ1-2; 8 nucleotides line up with TRBD1. The CDR3 consists of 16 residues. Trimming cost V 6 bases and J 3 bases; bases outside gene matches: 12. The germline V gene encodes CDR1 MDHEN and CDR2 SYDVKM. The CDR3 protein is CASRIVPGQVDYGYTF. CDR3 nucleotide sequence: TGTGCCAGCAGAATAGTACCGGGACAGGTCGACTATGGCTACACCTTC.

This chain joins TRBV30 and TRBJ1-5; D might be TRBD1 (5 bases). The CDR3 runs to 13 residues. The V end was cut by 0 bases, the J end by 5 bases, with 8 bases between. The germline V gene has CDR1 GTSNPN and CDR2 SVGIG (reference sequence). The DNA of the CDR3 is TGTGCCTGGAGTGTATTAGGGGATCAGCCCCAGCATTTT. It translates to CAWSVLGDQPQHF.

The rearrangement links TRBV6-5 to TRBJ2-1, with a tentative D call TRBD1 (5 bases). The germline V gene encodes CDR1 MNHEY and CDR2 SVGAGI. V lost 7 bases and J 0 bases, leaving 13 bases between the germline ends. The CDR3 is made up of 15 amino acids. CDR3 amino acids: CASTPRQSSYNEQFF. CDR3 in DNA: TGTGCCAGCACCCCGCGACAGAGCTCCTACAATGAGCAGTTCTTC.